Only a few counts were recorded for the clone carrying this TCR beta chain. The CDR3 regions of TCR beta were amplified from RNA transcripts. HTBI primers were employed in a first-round RT-PCR of the TCR CDR3. One entry per CDR3 protein, called by TCRdb with MiXCR from the multiplex PCR reads. The table lists approximately 530,000 distinct CDR3 sequences, approximately 15% of them singletons. Lactation, pregnancy, other autoimmune disease or uncontrolled infection led to exclusion of patients. This sample was taken from a study of T cells in Graves' hyperthyroidism and ophthalmopathy. The CDR3 totals 14 residues. CDR1 is DFQATT, CDR2 SNEGSKA, per germline (reference sequence). With 3 bases clipped from V and 0 bases from J, the junction kept 4 bases outside the gene matches.

Input material: blood. This chain joins TRBV20-1 and TRBJ1-1, with TRBD1 matching over 7 bases. This clonotype originated in a woman aged 18-30 years with Graves' hyperthyroidism. The DNA for the CDR3 is TGCAGTGCTAGTCGGGACAGTATGAACACTGAAGCTTTCTTT. Its protein product is CSASRDSMNTEAFF.